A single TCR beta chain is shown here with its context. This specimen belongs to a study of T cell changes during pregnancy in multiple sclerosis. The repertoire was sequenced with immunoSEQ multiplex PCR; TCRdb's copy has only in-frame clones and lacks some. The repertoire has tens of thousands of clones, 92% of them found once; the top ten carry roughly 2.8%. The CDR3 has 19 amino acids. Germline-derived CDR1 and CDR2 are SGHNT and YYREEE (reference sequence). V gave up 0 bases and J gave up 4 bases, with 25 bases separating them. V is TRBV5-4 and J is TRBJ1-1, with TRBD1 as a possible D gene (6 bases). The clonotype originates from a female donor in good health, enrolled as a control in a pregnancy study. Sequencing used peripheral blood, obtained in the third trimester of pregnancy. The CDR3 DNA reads TGTGCCAGCAGCTTGGATCCGGTGAGGACGACAGGCAGAAGCACTGAAGCTTTCTTT. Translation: CASSLDPVRTTGRSTEAFF.